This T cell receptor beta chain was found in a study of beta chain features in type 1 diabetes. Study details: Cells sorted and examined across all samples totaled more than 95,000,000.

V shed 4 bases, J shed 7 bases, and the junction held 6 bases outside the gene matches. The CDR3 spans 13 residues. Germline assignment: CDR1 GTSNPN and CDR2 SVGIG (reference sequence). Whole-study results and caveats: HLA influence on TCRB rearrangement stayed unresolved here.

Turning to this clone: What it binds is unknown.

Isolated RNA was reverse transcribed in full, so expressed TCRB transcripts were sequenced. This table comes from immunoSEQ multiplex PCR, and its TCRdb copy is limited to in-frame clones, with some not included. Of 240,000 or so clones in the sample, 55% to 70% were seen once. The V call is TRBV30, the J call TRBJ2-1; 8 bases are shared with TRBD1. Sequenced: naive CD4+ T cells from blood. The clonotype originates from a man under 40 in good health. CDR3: CAWTGGGRNEQFF. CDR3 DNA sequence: TGTGCCTGGACAGGGGGCGGTCGGAATGAGCAGTTCTTC.